The text below deals with one TCR beta chain. This clone was picked up a small number of times. Its recognized antigen is unknown. No much larger clonotype is one base removed from it; base qualities were not supplied. The sample's time point label is to be understood as: pre-reinfection, 55 to 20 weeks before reinfection detection. Sorted cells were sequenced directly ex vivo, with no in vitro expansion before TCR sequencing. The donors were people who inject drugs and were enrolled in the Montreal Acute Hepatitis C Cohort Study (HEPCO) in Canada. Total naive CD8 T cells, sorted as viable CD3+ CD8+ CD45RO-, came from a couple of donors at all three reinfection time points as controls. Before sorting, cryopreserved peripheral blood mononuclear cells were thawed and CD8 T cells were purified from those thawed cells. Negative selection with the MACS CD8+ T cell Isolation Kit was used to enrich CD8 T cells. Cells were sorted on a BD FACSAria II sorter using FACSDiva software, and FlowJo was used for data analysis.

The sample belongs to a study of memory CD8 T cells in hepatitis C reinfection (dated by TCRdb to 2015 to 2018). Concerning the study at large: Two consecutive HCV infections were spontaneously resolved by three donors, whereas a primary infection was cleared by two donors who then became chronically infected after reinfection. An HCV reinfection was defined as a positive HCV RNA test that came after two negative tests taken at least 60 days apart. Pre-reinfection samples were obtained between 55 and 20 weeks before detection of reinfection. Across an HCV reinfection episode in five donors, the study followed the TCR beta repertoire of virus-specific CD8 T cells over time. Between about 2009 and 2012, roughly five reinfection cases with stored pre-reinfection samples were identified. Participants who had resolved a prior HCV infection were followed every 3 months in the reinfection study. Study-wide conclusions, independent of this receptor: Because only a handful of donors were included, definitive conclusions about public clonotypes linked to secondary clearance could not be reached by the study.

At the junction V is shortened by 0 bases and J by 4 bases, with 12 bases in between. The CDR3, cysteine through phenylalanine, is 16 amino acids long. Only CDR3 DNA remains: 48 bases, in frame from the first base. For CDR1 and CDR2, the germline V gene (reference sequence) lists LNHDA and SQIVND. The method behind the library was the immunoSEQ multiplex PCR assay. Genomic DNA was extracted from the sorted cells, and Adaptive Biotechnologies' automated high-throughput method was used to sequence the TCR beta V, D and J regions. A two-step, bias-controlled multiplex PCR was used to amplify CDR3 regions. Amplified TCR beta libraries were sequenced on an Illumina instrument. In the authors' own workflow: Demultiplexed reads were processed to lower amplification and sequencing bias, and the IMGT database was used to assign CDR3 sequences to gene families. ImmunoSEQ software version 2.0 was used to analyze the repertoire data. Out-of-frame sequences and sequences containing stop codons in the CDR3 were removed from the clonotype lists. Clonotypes with a frequency below 0.01% were excluded because such clonotypes corresponded to less than one cell. Richness was calculated by dividing observed richness by the number of input cells, and evenness was calculated by dividing Shannon entropy by the log of observed richness. To measure repertoire diversity and how similar the repertoire was between time points, Simpson diversity and Morisita-Horn overlap indices were applied. Each clonotype was placed into one of four groups: dominant (>1%), sub-dominant (0.5-0.99%), low abundance (0.1-0.49%) or lowest abundance (<0.1%). For the germline index, total nucleotide additions were subtracted from total CDR3 length, and that difference was then divided by total CDR3 length. The immuneACCESS repertoire file appears here via TCRdb, limited to in-frame rearrangements. These files lack a portion of the clones; in checked studies, under half of the deficit traces to unresolved V genes, and the cause of the others is not known. That table gives V, J and clone size, and the DNA gave D and trimming. The sample yields just over 50,000 clones; roughly nine tenths were counted once. Roughly 0.99% of the sample is in the top ten clones.

The sequencing sample was made of naive CD8+ T cells sorted from blood. Taken with the paper, the label for cell subset or site translates to: total naive CD8+CD45RO- T cells. The receptor's source is a man aged 18 to 35 with hepatitis C virus infection. The rearrangement joined TRBV19 to TRBJ1-4, with a tentative D gene TRBD1 over 6 matching bases. The nucleotide sequence reads TGTGCCAGTAGTATAGATCGAAGGACAGATAATGAAAAACTGTTTTTT. Its protein reads: CASSIDRRTDNEKLFF.